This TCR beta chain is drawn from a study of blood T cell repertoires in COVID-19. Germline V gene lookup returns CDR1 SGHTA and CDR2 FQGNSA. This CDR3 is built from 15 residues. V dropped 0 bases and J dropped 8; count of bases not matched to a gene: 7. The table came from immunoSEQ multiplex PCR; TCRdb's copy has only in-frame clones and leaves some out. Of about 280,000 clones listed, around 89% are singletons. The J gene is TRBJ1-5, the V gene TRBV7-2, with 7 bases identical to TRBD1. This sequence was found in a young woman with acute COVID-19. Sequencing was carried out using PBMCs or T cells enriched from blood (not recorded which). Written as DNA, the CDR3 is TGTGCCAGCAGCTTAGCTCCAGGGGGAATGGAGCCCCAGCATTTT. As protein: CASSLAPGGMEPQHF.